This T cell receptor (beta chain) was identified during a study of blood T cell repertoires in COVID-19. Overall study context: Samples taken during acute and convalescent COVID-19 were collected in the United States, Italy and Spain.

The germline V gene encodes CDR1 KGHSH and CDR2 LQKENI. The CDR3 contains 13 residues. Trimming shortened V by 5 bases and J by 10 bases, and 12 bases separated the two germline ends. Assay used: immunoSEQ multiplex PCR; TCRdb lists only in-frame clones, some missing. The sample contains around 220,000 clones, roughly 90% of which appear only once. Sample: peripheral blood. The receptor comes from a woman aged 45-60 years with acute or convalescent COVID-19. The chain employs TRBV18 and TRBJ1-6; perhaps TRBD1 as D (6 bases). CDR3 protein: CASSNRDTSPLHF. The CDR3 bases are TGTGCCAGCTCAAACCGGGACACCTCACCCCTCCACTTT.